Listed here are 7 T cell receptor beta chains from one sample, sequenced in a study of T and B cells in COVID-19 patients. TRB rearrangements were amplified by multiplex PCR with BIOMED2 TRB-A/B primers. TCRdb re-analysed the multiplex PCR reads in MiXCR, keeping a single row per CDR3 protein. The sample includes tens of thousands of distinct CDR3 sequences, over 25% of them seen just once. Each TRB amplification used roughly 250-550 ng of genomic DNA from blood. Sequencing was carried out using blood. These receptors were collected from a human donor who had recovered from COVID-19.

This clonotype has more than one count but fewer than ten. The chain has TRBV11-3 and TRBJ2-7, with D tentatively TRBD2 (6 bases). Trimming left V 3 bases short and J 1 base short, with 7 bases between. Germline values: CDR1 SGHNT, CDR2 YENEEA. The CDR3 consists of 13 residues. The CDR3 DNA reads as TGTGCCAGCAGCTTGGAGGGTTCCTACGAGCAGTACTTC. Residues: CASSLEGSYEQYF.

This clonotype showed up many times. V is TRBV5-5 and J is TRBJ2-1, with 7 bases that match TRBD2. The CDR3 extends over 15 amino acids. In germline, CDR1 is SGHKS, CDR2 YYEKEE (reference sequence). V lost 4 bases, J lost 3 bases, and 7 bases stayed unmatched. CDR3 region: CASSPRTSVYNEQFF. CDR3 sequence (DNA): TGTGCCAGCAGCCCAAGGACTAGTGTCTACAATGAGCAGTTCTTC. Based on the CDR3 plus reference TRBV5-5 and TRBJ2-1, the full variable domain is DAGVTQSPTHLIKTRGQQVTLRCSPISGHKSVSWYQQVLGQGPQFIFQYYEKEERGRGNFPDRFSARQFPNYSSELNVNALLLGDSALYLCASSPRTSVYNEQFFGPGTRLTVL.

For this clonotype: The junction departs from germline at one end; a sequencing error may be responsible. This rearrangement joins TRBV18 to TRBJ1-3; 9 bases line up with TRBD1. This CDR3 contains 14 residues. CDR1 is KGHSH, CDR2 LQKENI, per germline. CDR3 loop: CASSLAGQGSTIYF. The DNA of the CDR3 is TGTGCCAGCTCACTCGCGGGACAGGGAAGCACCATATATTTT.

V usage is TRBV19 and J usage is TRBJ2-3, with TRBD2 matching over 8 bases. Trimming removed 6 bases from V and 1 base from J; junction bases left unmatched: 9. This CDR3 comprises 16 residues. CDR1 is LNHDA and CDR2 is SQIVND in the germline V gene (reference sequence). In DNA form, the CDR3 reads TGTGCCAGTAGCGGGGACATGCGGGGGGGCACAGATACGCAGTATTTT. This gives the protein CASSGDMRGGTDTQYF.

The CDR3 sequence is CSASGSGSTGELFF. Written as DNA, the CDR3 is TGCAGTGCTAGCGGGAGTGGTTCCACCGGGGAGCTGTTTTTT. The rearrangement uses TRBV20-1 and TRBJ1-4, with a weak D call TRBD2 (6 bases). The J call may be faulty, since TRBJ2-2 better matches the DNA end. There are 14 residues in the CDR3. The V gene's germline CDR1 is DFQATT and CDR2 SNEGSKA (reference sequence).

The rearrangement links TRBV10-3 to TRBJ1-6; D might be TRBD1 (6 bases). The CDR3 spans 15 residues. V lost 2 bases and J 9 bases, leaving 14 bases between the germline ends. Germline V lookup: CDR1 ENHRY, CDR2 SYGVKD. CDR3 in DNA: TGTGCCATCAGTGAGCCACAGGGAGACGGTTCACCCCTCCACTTT. This translates into CAISEPQGDGSPLHF.

The rearrangement joins TRBV6-5 to TRBJ1-2, with D maybe TRBD1 (5 bases). This CDR3 has 14 residues. V gave up 2 bases and J gave up 0 bases, with 7 bases separating them. Germline CDR1 and CDR2: MNHEY and SVGAGI. The CDR3 DNA follows: TGTGCCAGCAGTTACGACAGCCCTAACTATGGCTACACCTTC. Translated, it gives CASSYDSPNYGYTF.